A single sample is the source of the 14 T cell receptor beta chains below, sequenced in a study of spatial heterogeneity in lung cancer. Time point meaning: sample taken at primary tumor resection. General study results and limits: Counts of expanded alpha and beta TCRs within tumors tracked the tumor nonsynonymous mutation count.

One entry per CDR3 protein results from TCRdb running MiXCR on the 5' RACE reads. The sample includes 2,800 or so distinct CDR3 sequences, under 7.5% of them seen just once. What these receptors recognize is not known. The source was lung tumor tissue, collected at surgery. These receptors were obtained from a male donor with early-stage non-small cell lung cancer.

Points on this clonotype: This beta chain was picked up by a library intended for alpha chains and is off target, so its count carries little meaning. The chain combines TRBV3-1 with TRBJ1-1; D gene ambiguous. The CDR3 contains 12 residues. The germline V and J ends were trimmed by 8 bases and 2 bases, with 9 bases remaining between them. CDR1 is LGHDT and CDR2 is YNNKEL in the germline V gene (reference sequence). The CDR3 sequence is CASSKKNTEAFF. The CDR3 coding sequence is TGTGCCAGCTCAAAAAAAAACACTGAAGCTTTCTTT.

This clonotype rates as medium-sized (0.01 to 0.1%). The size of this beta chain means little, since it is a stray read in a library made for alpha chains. For the CDR3, the DNA is TGTGCCAGCAGTTACTCGGTACTAGGCGGGGGCACTGAAGCTTTCTTT. It is translated as CASSYSVLGGGTEAFF. The V gene is TRBV6-5, the J gene TRBJ1-1, with TRBD1 as a possible D gene (5 bases). This CDR3 has 16 residues. Trimming stripped 0 bases from V and 4 bases from J, with 15 bases between. Germline V gives CDR1 MNHEY, CDR2 SVGAGI.

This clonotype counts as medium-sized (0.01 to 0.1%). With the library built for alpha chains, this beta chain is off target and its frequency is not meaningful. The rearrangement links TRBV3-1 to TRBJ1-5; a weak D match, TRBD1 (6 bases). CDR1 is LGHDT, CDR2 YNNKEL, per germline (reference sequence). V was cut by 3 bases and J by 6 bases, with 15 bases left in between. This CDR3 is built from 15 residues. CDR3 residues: CASSHNTGIGQPQHF. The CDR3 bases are TGTGCCAGCAGCCACAACACAGGGATCGGTCAGCCCCAGCATTTT.

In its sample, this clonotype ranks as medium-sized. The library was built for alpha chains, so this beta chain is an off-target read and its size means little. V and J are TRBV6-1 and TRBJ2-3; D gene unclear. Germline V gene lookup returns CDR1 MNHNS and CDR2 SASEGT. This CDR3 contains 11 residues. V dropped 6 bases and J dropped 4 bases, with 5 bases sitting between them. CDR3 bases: TGTGCCAGCAGCAATTCAGATACGCAGTATTTT. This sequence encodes CASSNSDTQYF.

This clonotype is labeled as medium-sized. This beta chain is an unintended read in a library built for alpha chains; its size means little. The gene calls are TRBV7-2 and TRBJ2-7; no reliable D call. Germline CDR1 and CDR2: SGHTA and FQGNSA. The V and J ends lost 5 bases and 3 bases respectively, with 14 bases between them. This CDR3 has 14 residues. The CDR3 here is CASSPLTPNYEQYF. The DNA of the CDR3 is TGTGCCAGCAGCCCCCTGACACCTAACTACGAGCAGTACTTC.

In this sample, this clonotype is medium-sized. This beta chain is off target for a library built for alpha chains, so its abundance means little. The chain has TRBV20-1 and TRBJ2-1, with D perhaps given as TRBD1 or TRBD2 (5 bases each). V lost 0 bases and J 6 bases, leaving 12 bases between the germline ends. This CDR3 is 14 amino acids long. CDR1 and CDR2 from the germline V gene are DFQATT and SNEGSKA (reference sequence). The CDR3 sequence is CSARDGTAGNEQFF. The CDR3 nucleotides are TGCAGTGCTAGAGATGGGACGGCAGGCAATGAGCAGTTCTTC.

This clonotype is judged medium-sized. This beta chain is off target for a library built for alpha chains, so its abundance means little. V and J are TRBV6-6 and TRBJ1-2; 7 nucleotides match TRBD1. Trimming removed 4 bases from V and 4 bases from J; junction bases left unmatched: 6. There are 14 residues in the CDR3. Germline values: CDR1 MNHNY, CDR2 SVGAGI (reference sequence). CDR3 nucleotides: TGTGCCAGCAGTTCCGGGACAGTCCCCTATGGCTACACCTTC. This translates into CASSSGTVPYGYTF.

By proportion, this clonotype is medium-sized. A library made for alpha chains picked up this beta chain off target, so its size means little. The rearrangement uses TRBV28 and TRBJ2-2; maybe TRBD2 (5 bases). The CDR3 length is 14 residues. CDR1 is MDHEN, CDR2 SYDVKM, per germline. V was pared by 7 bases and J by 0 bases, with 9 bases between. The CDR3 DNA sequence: TGTGCCAGCACCGGGGTCCCGAACACCGGGGAGCTGTTTTTT. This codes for CASTGVPNTGELFF.

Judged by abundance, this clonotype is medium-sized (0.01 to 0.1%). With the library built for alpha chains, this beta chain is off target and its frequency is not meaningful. The CDR3: CASSYSFPTGHEQYF. For the CDR3, the DNA is TGTGCCAGCAGTTACTCGTTTCCCACGGGCCACGAGCAGTACTTC. The chain has TRBV6-5 and TRBJ2-7; D ambiguous. CDR1 is MNHEY, CDR2 SVGAGI, per germline. This CDR3 contains 15 residues. Trimming shortened V by 0 bases and J by 5 bases, and 14 bases separated the two germline ends.

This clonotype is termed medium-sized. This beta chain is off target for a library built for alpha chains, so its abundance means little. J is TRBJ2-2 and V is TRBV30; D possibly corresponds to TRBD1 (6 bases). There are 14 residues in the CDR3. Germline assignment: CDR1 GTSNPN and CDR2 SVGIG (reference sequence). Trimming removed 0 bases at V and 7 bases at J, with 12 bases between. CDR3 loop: CAWSVGGTIGELFF. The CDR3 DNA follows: TGTGCCTGGAGTGTAGGGGGAACGATCGGGGAGCTGTTTTTT.

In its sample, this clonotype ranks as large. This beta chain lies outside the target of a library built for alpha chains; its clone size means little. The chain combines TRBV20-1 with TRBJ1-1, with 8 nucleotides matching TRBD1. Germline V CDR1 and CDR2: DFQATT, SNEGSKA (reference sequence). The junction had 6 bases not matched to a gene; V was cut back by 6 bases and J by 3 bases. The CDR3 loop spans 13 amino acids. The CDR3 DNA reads TGCAGTGCCAAGACAGGGGTGGACACTGAAGCTTTCTTT. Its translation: CSAKTGVDTEAFF.

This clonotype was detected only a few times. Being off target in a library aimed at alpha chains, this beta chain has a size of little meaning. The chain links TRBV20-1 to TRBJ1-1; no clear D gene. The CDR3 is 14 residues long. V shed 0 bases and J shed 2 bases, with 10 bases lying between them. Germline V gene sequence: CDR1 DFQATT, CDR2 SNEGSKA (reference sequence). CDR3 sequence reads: CSAREGGPNTEAFF. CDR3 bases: TGCAGTGCTAGAGAGGGCGGCCCCAACACTGAAGCTTTCTTT.

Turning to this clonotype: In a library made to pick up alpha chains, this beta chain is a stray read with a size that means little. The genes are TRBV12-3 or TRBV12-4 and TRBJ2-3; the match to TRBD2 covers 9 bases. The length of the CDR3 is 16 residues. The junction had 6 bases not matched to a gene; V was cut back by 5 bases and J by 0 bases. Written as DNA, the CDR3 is TGTGCCAGCAGTAGGGGGCTAGCGGGAAGCACAGATACGCAGTATTTT. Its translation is CASSRGLAGSTDTQYF.

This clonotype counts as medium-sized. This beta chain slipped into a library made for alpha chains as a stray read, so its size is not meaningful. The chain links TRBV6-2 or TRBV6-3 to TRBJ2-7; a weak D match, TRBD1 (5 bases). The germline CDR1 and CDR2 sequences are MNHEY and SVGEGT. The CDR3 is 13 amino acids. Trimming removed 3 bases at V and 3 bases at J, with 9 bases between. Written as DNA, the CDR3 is TGTGCCAGCAGTTATTCAGGGAACTACGAGCAGTACTTC. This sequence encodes CASSYSGNYEQYF.